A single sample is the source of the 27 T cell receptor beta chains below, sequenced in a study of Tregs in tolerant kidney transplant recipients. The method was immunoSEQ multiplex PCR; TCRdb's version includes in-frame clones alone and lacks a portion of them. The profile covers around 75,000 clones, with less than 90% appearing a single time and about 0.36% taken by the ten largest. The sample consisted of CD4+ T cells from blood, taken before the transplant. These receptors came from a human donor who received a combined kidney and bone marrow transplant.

The CDR3 bases are TGTGCCAGCAGCTTTACCGGGACTAGCGGGATGAGGACAGATACGCAGTATTTT. As protein: CASSFTGTSGMRTDTQYF. The rearrangement joins TRBV7-3 to TRBJ2-3; 13 bases are a match to TRBD2. Looked up from germline, CDR1 is SGHTA and CDR2 is FQGTGA. V shed 3 bases and J 3 bases; nucleotides not matched to a gene: 9. The CDR3 spans 18 residues.

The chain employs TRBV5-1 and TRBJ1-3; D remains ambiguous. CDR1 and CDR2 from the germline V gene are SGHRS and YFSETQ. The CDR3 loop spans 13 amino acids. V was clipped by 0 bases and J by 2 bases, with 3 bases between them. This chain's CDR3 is CASSLGAGNTIYF. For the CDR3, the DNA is TGCGCCAGCAGCTTGGGAGCTGGAAACACCATATATTTT.

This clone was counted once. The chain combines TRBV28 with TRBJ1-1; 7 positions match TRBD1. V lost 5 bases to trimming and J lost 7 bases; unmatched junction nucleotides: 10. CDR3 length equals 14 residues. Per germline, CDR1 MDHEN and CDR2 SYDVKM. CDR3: CASSPQGDRIEAFF. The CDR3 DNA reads TGTGCCAGCAGTCCTCAGGGGGATCGGATTGAAGCTTTCTTT.

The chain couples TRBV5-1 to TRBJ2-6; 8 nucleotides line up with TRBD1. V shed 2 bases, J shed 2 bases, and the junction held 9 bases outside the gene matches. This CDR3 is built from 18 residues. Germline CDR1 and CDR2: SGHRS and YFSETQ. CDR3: CASSFSGGQGPGANVLTF. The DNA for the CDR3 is TGCGCCAGCAGCTTTTCGGGTGGACAGGGTCCTGGGGCCAACGTCCTGACTTTC. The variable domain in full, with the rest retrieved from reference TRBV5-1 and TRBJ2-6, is KAGVTQTPRYLIKTRGQQVTLSCSPISGHRSVSWYQQTPGQGLQFLFEYFSETQRNKGNFPGRFSGRQFSNSRSEMNVSTLELGDSALYLCASSFSGGQGPGANVLTFGAGSRLTVL.

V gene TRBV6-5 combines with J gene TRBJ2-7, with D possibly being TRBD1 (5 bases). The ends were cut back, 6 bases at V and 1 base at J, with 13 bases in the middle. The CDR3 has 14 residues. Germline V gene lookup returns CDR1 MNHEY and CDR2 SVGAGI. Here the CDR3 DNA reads TGTGCCAGCAGCCTACAGGAACTTTCCTACGAGCAGTACTTC. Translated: CASSLQELSYEQYF.

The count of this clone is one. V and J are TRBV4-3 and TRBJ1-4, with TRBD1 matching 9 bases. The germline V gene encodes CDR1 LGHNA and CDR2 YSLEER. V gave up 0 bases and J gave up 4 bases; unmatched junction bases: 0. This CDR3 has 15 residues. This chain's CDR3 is CASSQEGQGNEKLFF. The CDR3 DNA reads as TGCGCCAGCAGCCAAGAGGGACAGGGTAATGAAAAACTGTTTTTT.

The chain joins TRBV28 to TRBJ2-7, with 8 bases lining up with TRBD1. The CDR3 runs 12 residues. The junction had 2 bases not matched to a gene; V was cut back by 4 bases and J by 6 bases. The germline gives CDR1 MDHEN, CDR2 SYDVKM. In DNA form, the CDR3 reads TGTGCCAGCAGTTCCAGGGGGCGCGAGCAGTACTTC. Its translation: CASSSRGREQYF.

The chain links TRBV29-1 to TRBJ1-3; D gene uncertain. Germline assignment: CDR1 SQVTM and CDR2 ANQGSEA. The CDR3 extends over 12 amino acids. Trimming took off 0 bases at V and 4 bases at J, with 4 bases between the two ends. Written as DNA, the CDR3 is TGCAGCGTTGAAGATCAGGGAAACACCATATATTTT. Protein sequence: CSVEDQGNTIYF. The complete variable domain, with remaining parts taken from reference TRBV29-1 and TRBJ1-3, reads SAVISQKPSRDICQRGTSLTIQCQVDSQVTMMFWYRQQPGQSLTLIATANQGSEATYESGFVIDKFPISRPNLTFSTLTVSNMSPEDSSIYLCSVEDQGNTIYFGEGSWLTVV.

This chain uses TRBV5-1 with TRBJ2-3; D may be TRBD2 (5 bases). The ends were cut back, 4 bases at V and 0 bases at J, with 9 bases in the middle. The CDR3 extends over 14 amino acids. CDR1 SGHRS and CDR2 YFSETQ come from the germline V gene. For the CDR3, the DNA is TGCGCCAGCAGCCACGGACTGAGCACAGATACGCAGTATTTT. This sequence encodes CASSHGLSTDTQYF.

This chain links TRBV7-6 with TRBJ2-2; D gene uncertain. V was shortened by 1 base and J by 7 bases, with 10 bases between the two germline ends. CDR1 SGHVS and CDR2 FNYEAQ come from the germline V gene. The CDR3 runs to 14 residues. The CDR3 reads CASSLVFRVGELFF. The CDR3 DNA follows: TGTGCCAGCAGCTTAGTGTTCCGGGTCGGGGAGCTGTTTTTT.

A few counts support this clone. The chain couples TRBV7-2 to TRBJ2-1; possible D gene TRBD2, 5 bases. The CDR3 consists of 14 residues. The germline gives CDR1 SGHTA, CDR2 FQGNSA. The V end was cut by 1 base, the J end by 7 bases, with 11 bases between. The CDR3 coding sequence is TGTGCCAGCAGCTTAGTTCGGGGATCAAATGAGCAGTTCTTC. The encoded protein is CASSLVRGSNEQFF.

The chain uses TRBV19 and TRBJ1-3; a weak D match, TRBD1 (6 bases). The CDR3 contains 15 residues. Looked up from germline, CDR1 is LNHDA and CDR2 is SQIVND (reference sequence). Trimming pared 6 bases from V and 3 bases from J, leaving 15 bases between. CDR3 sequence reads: CASSPQGSNGNTIYF. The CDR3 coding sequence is TGTGCCAGTAGCCCTCAGGGGTCAAATGGAAACACCATATATTTT.

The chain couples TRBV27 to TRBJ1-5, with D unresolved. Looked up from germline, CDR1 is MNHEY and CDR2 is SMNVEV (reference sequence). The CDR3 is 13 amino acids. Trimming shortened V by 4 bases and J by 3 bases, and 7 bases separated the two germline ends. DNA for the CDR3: TGTGCCAGCAGTTCCGGGTTCAATCAGCCCCAGCATTTT. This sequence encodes CASSSGFNQPQHF.

DNA of the CDR3: TGTGCCAGCAGTTTACTCTCCTACGAGCAGTACTTC. Translating it yields CASSLLSYEQYF. The V gene is TRBV28, the J gene TRBJ2-7; D gene uncertain. The CDR3 totals 12 residues. Germline assignment: CDR1 MDHEN and CDR2 SYDVKM. Trimming removed 2 bases at V and 0 bases at J, with 2 bases between.

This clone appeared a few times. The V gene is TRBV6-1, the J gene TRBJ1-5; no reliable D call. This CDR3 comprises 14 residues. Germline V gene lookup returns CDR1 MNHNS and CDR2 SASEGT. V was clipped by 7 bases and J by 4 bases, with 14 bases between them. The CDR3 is CASNLGLGNQPQHF. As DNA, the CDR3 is TGTGCCAGCAACTTGGGCCTTGGGAATCAGCCCCAGCATTTT.

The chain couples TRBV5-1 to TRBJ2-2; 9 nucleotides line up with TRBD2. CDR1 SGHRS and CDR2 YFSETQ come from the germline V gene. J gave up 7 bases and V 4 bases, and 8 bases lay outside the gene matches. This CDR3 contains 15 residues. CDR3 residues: CASSGVAGDNGELFF. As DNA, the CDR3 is TGCGCCAGCAGCGGGGTAGCGGGAGATAACGGGGAGCTGTTTTTT.

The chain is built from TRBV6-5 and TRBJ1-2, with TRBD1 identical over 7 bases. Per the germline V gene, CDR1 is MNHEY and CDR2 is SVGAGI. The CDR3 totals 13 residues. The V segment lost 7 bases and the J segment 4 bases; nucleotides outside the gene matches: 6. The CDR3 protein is CASTPRGPYGYTF. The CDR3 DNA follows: TGTGCCAGCACCCCGAGGGGGCCCTATGGCTACACCTTC.

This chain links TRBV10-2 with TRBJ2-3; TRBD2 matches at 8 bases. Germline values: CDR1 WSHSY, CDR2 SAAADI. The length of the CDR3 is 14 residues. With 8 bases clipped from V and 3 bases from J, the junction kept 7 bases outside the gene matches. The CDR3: CASLRGAGTDTQYF. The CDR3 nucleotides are TGCGCCAGCTTGCGGGGGGCCGGTACAGATACGCAGTATTTT.

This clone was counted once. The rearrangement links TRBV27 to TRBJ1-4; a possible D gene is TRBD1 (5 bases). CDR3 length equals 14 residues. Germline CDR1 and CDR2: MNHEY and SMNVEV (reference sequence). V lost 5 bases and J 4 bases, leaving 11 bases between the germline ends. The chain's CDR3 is CASSQRGFNEKLFF. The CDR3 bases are TGTGCCAGCAGTCAGCGGGGCTTTAATGAAAAACTGTTTTTT.

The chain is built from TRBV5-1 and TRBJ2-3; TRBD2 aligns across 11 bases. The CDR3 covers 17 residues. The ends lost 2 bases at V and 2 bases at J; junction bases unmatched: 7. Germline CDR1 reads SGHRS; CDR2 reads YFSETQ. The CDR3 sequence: CASSLGLAGGNTDTQYF. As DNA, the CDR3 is TGCGCCAGCAGCTTAGGTTTAGCGGGAGGGAACACAGATACGCAGTATTTT.

CDR3 loop: CASSLQISNTEAFF. CDR3 nucleotide sequence: TGTGCCAGCAGTTTACAGATCTCGAACACTGAAGCTTTCTTT. This chain uses TRBV5-5 with TRBJ1-1; no firm D call. The V gene's germline CDR1 is SGHKS and CDR2 YYEKEE (reference sequence). Trimming took 5 bases from V and 1 from J, leaving 12 bases between them. This CDR3 comprises 14 residues.

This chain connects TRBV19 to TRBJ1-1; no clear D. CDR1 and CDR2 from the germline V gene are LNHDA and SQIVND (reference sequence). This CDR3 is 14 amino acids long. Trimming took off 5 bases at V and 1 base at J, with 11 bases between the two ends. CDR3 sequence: CASSPQIQNTEAFF. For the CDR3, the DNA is TGTGCCAGTAGTCCACAGATACAGAACACTGAAGCTTTCTTT.

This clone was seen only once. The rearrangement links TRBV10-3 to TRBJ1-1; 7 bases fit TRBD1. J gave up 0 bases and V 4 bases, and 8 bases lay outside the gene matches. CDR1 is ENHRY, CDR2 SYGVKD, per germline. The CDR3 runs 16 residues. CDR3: CAISGRDRAMNTEAFF. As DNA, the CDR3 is TGTGCCATCAGTGGGAGAGACAGGGCAATGAACACTGAAGCTTTCTTT.

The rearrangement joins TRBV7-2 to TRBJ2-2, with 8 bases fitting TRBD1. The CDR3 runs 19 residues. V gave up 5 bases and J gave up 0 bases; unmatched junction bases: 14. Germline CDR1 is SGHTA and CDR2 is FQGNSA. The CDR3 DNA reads TGTGCCAGCAGCCTTGACAGGGGTTATCCCGCTGCGAACACCGGGGAGCTGTTTTTT. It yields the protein CASSLDRGYPAANTGELFF.

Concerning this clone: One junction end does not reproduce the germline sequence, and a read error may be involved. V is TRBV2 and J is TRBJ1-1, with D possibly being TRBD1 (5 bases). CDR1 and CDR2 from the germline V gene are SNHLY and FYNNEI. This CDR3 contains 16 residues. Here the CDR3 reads CASRRRVGGLNSEAFF. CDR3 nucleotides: TGTGCCAGCAGAAGGAGGGTTGGGGGGTTGAACTCTGAAGCTTTCTTT.

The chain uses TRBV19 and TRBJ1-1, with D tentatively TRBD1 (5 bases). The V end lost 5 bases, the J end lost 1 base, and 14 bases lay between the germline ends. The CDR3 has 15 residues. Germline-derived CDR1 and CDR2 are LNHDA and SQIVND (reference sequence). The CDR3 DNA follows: TGTGCCAGTAGTCCCCAGGAAGGGGCGAACACTGAAGCTTTCTTT. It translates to CASSPQEGANTEAFF.

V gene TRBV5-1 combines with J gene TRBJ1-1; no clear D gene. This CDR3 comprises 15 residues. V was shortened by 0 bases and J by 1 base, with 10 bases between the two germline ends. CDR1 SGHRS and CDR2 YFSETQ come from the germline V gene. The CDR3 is CASSLVPRGNTEAFF. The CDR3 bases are TGCGCCAGCAGCTTGGTACCTCGGGGGAACACTGAAGCTTTCTTT.